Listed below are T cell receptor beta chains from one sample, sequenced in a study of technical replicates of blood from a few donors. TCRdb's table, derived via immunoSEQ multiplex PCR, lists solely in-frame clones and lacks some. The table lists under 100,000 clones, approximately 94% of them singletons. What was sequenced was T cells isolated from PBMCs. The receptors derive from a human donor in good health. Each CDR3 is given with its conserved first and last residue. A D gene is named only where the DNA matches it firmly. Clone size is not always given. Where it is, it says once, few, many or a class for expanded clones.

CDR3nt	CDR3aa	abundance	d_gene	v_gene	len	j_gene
TGTGCCAGCAGCTACGGGACTAGCTACGAGCAGTACTTC	CASSYGTSYEQYF	-	TRBD2	TRBV7-2	13	TRBJ2-7
TGTGCCAGCTCACCAGACTCCAACTATGGCTACACCTTC	CASSPDSNYGYTF	-	-	TRBV18	13	TRBJ1-2
TGTGCCTGGAGTGAACGAGGGTTTGAAAAACTGTTTTTT	CAWSERGFEKLFF	once	-	TRBV30	13	TRBJ1-4
TGTGCCAGCAGCCCGGGGTATCTTGGAAACACCATATATTTT	CASSPGYLGNTIYF	-	-	TRBV5-4	14	TRBJ1-3
TGTGCCAGCTCACCTGTCGAGGTTGCCACTGAAGCTTTCTTT	CASSPVEVATEAFF	-	-	TRBV18	14	TRBJ1-1
TGTGCCAGCAGCCACCCCCAAGGAGGGGCGACAGATACGCAGTATTTT	CASSHPQGGATDTQYF	-	-	TRBV4-2	16	TRBJ2-3
TGCAGTGCTAGTCGGGACAATGAGCAGTTCTTC	CSASRDNEQFF	-	-	TRBV20-1	11	TRBJ2-1
TGTGCCAGCAGTTCGCTCGGGACAGGGGGGACTAATGAAAAACTGTTTTTT	CASSSLGTGGTNEKLFF	once	TRBD1	TRBV5-6	17	TRBJ1-4
TGTGCTAGTGGCACCCCCGGGACAGGGGATTACGAGCAGTACTTC	CASGTPGTGDYEQYF	-	TRBD1	TRBV12-5	15	TRBJ2-7
TGTGCCAGCAGCGATGACAGGGGCTATGGCTACACCTTC	CASSDDRGYGYTF	-	TRBD1	TRBV6-6	13	TRBJ1-2
TGCGCCAGCAGCTTGGTTGAGGGAGGTCCCCCCGAGCAGTACTTC	CASSLVEGGPPEQYF	-	-	TRBV5-1	15	TRBJ2-7
TGTGCCAGCAGCTCCCTCGGGGGAGGGCCGGAGGAGCTGTTTTTT	CASSSLGGGPEELFF	-	TRBD2	TRBV7-9	15	TRBJ2-2
TGTGCCAGCAGCCAAGTTTTACGGGAAAACTACGAGCAGTACTTC	CASSQVLRENYEQYF	-	-	TRBV5-6	15	TRBJ2-7
TGTGCCAGCAGTGGCGGACTAGCGGGGGCGCGCGAGCAGTACTTC	CASSGGLAGAREQYF	-	TRBD2	TRBV6-5	15	TRBJ2-7
TGTGCCAGCAGTGGGGGCTATAGCAATCAGCCCCAGCATTTT	CASSGGYSNQPQHF	-	-	TRBV6-1	14	TRBJ1-5
TGTGCCAGCACCAGGACAGTCTATAGCAATCAGCCCCAGCATTTT	CASTRTVYSNQPQHF	-	-	TRBV6-1	15	TRBJ1-5
TGTGCCAGCTCACCCCAAGACTCGAGCTCCTACGAGCAGTACTTC	CASSPQDSSSYEQYF	-	-	TRBV18	15	TRBJ2-7
TGTGCCAGCAGTGGGGGACAGTGGAACACTGAAGCTTTCTTT	CASSGGQWNTEAFF	-	TRBD1	TRBV28	14	TRBJ1-1
TGCGCCAGCAGTGAGTCGGTGACAGCAAACACCGGGGAGCTGTTTTTT	CASSESVTANTGELFF	-	-	TRBV10-1	16	TRBJ2-2
TGTGCCAGCAGGTTAAGCTCGGGAGGGAACACTGAAGCTTTCTTT	CASRLSSGGNTEAFF	-	-	TRBV28	15	TRBJ1-1
TGCGCCAGCAGCCTTGGTAGATTGGGGCCTTACAATGAGCAGTTCTTC	CASSLGRLGPYNEQFF	-	-	TRBV5-1	16	TRBJ2-1
TGTGCCAGCAGTTGGCCACTAGGGACAGTAGGCGAGCAGTACTTC	CASSWPLGTVGEQYF	-	TRBD1	TRBV2	15	TRBJ2-7
TGTGCCAGCAGTGAAAAAGGGAGTGGGGAAAAACTGTTTTTT	CASSEKGSGEKLFF	-	-	TRBV6-1	14	TRBJ1-4
TGTGCCAGCAGGTGGATCAGACATAATGCAGATACGCAGTATTTT	CASRWIRHNADTQYF	-	-	TRBV11-2	15	TRBJ2-3
TGCGCCAGCAGCTTGGCTTCTAGCCCCTCTAGAGGGGAGCTGTTTTTT	CASSLASSPSRGELFF	-	-	TRBV5-1	16	TRBJ2-2
TGTGCCAGCAGCACAGCGGTTAACCCCGAGACCCAGTACTTC	CASSTAVNPETQYF	-	-	TRBV7-3	14	TRBJ2-5
TGTGCCAGCGCCCCGAGGACAGTAGTTGACGAGCAGTACTTC	CASAPRTVVDEQYF	-	-	TRBV28	14	TRBJ2-7
TGTGCCAGCAGTGTTCCGGCTAGCGCCACAGAGACCCAGTACTTC	CASSVPASATETQYF	-	-	TRBV6-4	15	TRBJ2-5
TGTGCCAGCAGCTTAGTTACGGTGATGAACACTGAAGCTTTCTTT	CASSLVTVMNTEAFF	-	-	TRBV7-9	15	TRBJ1-1
TGTGCCAGCAGCTTGAGACTAGCGGGAGAGACCCAGTACTTC	CASSLRLAGETQYF	-	TRBD2	TRBV5-4	14	TRBJ2-5
TGTGCCAGCAGTTTCCTCGGCACAGATACGCAGTATTTT	CASSFLGTDTQYF	-	-	TRBV27	13	TRBJ2-3
TGTGCCAGCAGCTTATCGTCAGGGATGACCTACGAGCAGTACTTC	CASSLSSGMTYEQYF	-	-	TRBV7-2	15	TRBJ2-7
TGTGCCAGCAGCTTAGGTAGCGGGAGAACCTACAATGAGCAGTTCTTC	CASSLGSGRTYNEQFF	-	TRBD2	TRBV7-9	16	TRBJ2-1
TGTGCCAGCAGCTTAGCGTTCGGACTAGCGGGAGCCTACACAGATACGCAGTATTTT	CASSLAFGLAGAYTDTQYF	-	TRBD2	TRBV11-2	19	TRBJ2-3
TGTGCCAGCATCAAAGGAGGGGCCGAGCGGGATACGCAGTATTTT	CASIKGGAERDTQYF	-	-	TRBV6-6	15	TRBJ2-3
TGTGCCAGCAGCTTCCGGGCTAGCGGGGGGCTGAGCTCCTACGAGCAGTACTTC	CASSFRASGGLSSYEQYF	-	TRBD2	TRBV5-4	18	TRBJ2-7
TGTGCCAGCAGCGTAGGGGGCAGCTCTAATGAAAAACTGTTTTTT	CASSVGGSSNEKLFF	-	-	TRBV9	15	TRBJ1-4
TGCGCCAGCAGCCACGGACAGGGCAGCACTAACTATGGCTACACCTTC	CASSHGQGSTNYGYTF	-	TRBD1	TRBV4-1	16	TRBJ1-2
TGTGCCAGCAGCCACGGACTAGGCCCCGGTGAGCAGTTCTTC	CASSHGLGPGEQFF	-	TRBD2	TRBV7-2	14	TRBJ2-1
TGCGCCAGCAGCGAGAGGGGGGGGTTGGGGTATGAAAAACTGTTTTTT	CASSERGGLGYEKLFF	-	-	TRBV5-1	16	TRBJ1-4
TGTGCCAGCCTGAGGAACAATGAGCAGTTCTTC	CASLRNNEQFF	once	-	TRBV5-5	11	TRBJ2-1
TGTGCCATCAGTGCAGGGGCAACTAATGAAAAACTGTTTTTT	CAISAGATNEKLFF	-	-	TRBV10-3	14	TRBJ1-4
TGCGCCAGCAGCCATTACTCGGACAGCTCCTACAATGAGCAGTTCTTC	CASSHYSDSSYNEQFF	-	-	TRBV4-1	16	TRBJ2-1
TGTGCCAGCAGCCGGGACAGGGAGAGGAATGAGCAGTTCTTC	CASSRDRERNEQFF	-	TRBD1	TRBV6-1	14	TRBJ2-1
TGTGCCAGTAGTACCGTTGCGAGCTCTGGAAACACCATATATTTT	CASSTVASSGNTIYF	-	-	TRBV19	15	TRBJ1-3
TGTGCCAGTAGGACTTTCCCCTACGAGCAGTACTTC	CASRTFPYEQYF	few	-	TRBV19	12	TRBJ2-7
TGTGCCAGCAGCCTACCTTATGGCGGTGTCTACGAGCAGTACTTC	CASSLPYGGVYEQYF	-	-	TRBV7-2	15	TRBJ2-7
TGTGCCAGCAGCTTACTAGCGGGGGGCCGCACAGATACGCAGTATTTT	CASSLLAGGRTDTQYF	once	TRBD2	TRBV11-3	16	TRBJ2-3
TGTGCCAGCAGCTTGGGATCCCCTGCGGGAGCTATCAATGAGCAGTTCTTC	CASSLGSPAGAINEQFF	-	TRBD2	TRBV5-4	17	TRBJ2-1
TGTGCCAGCAGAGCTACAGGGATCCACGAGCAGTACTTC	CASRATGIHEQYF	-	-	TRBV6-1	13	TRBJ2-7
TGTGCCAGCATAAACAGGGGCCCCTTTTACAATGAGCAGTTCTTC	CASINRGPFYNEQFF	-	TRBD1	TRBV5-6	15	TRBJ2-1
TGTGCCAGCAGCGTAGGAGGGCTAGCGGGGGTGGAGACCCAGTACTTC	CASSVGGLAGVETQYF	-	TRBD2	TRBV9	16	TRBJ2-5
TGTGCCAGCAGCGTGGGCGCCTCTGGGGCCAACGTCCTGACTTTC	CASSVGASGANVLTF	-	-	TRBV25-1	15	TRBJ2-6
TGTGCCAGTAGTTTCCAAGGCGGTCTACCGACCACCGGGGAGCTGTTTTTT	CASSFQGGLPTTGELFF	-	-	TRBV19	17	TRBJ2-2